Listed below are T cell receptor beta chains from one sample, sequenced in a study of glioma-infiltrating T cells. In TCRdb, the multiplex PCR reads were re-called with MiXCR into one record per CDR3 protein. The sample lists under 150,000 distinct CDR3 sequences; about 25% were seen once. Sample: glioma tissue, nonneoplastic brain tissue, or PBMCs (not recorded which). These receptors were obtained from a human donor with low-grade glioma or glioblastoma, undergoing nonglioma brain surgery, or in good health (not recorded which). Both conserved end residues are trimmed from each CDR3. A D gene is named only where the DNA matches it firmly. The size entry is marked missing in some rows and otherwise reads once, few, many or a size class.

j_gene	v_gene	abundance	d_gene	CDR3aa
TRBJ2-3	TRBV19	NA	NA	ASSRIEASTDTQY
TRBJ1-5	TRBV20-1	NA	NA	SASPQGNGNQPQH
TRBJ1-1	TRBV7-9	many	NA	ASSDSVYTEAF
TRBJ2-1	TRBV2	few	TRBD2	ASSERGLAGPNNEQF
TRBJ1-1	TRBV7-3	many	NA	ASRRTGNTEAF
TRBJ2-3	TRBV7-9	many	NA	ASSSTWGLGTDTQY
TRBJ1-1	TRBV11-3	NA	NA	ATSQTVNTEAF
TRBJ2-5	TRBV25-1	NA	NA	ASSFAGSQETQY
TRBJ1-6	TRBV6-6	many	NA	ASSYGAGVSYNSPLH
TRBJ2-5	TRBV5-4	few	NA	ASSSDSKETQY
TRBJ2-1	TRBV6-4	few	TRBD2	ASSPLGGGYNEQF
TRBJ2-5	TRBV29-1	many	TRBD1	SVRTGKGETQY
TRBJ2-5	TRBV24-1	NA	TRBD1	ATSDRGLGQGYQETQY
TRBJ2-3	TRBV28	many	NA	ASRTRRTGTDTQY
TRBJ2-3	TRBV6-6	many	NA	ASSYERTRLY
TRBJ1-1	TRBV20-1	many	NA	SANENPDTEAF
TRBJ2-5	TRBV12-3/TRBV12-4	NA	NA	ASRALSVETQY
TRBJ1-1	TRBV19	once	TRBD1	ASSTTGGQNTEAF
TRBJ2-1	TRBV24-1	NA	NA	ATSLGGGAYNEQF
TRBJ2-1	TRBV29-1	few	NA	SGARQSSSYNEQF
TRBJ2-3	TRBV28	NA	TRBD1	ASSSIRQGRVADTQY
TRBJ1-1	TRBV27	many	TRBD1	ASSEGQKNTEAF
TRBJ1-5	TRBV3-1	few	NA	ASSREISNQPQH
TRBJ2-4	TRBV2	few	NA	ASQRQGDIQY
TRBJ2-3	TRBV27	many	NA	ASSPKAGILTDTQY
TRBJ2-3	TRBV20-1	many	TRBD1	SATKAGGITDTQY
TRBJ2-1	TRBV24-1	few	TRBD1	ATSDSTGSRF
TRBJ1-5	TRBV7-2	few	TRBD1	ASSSRQGAQPQH
TRBJ2-1	TRBV28	many	NA	ASIQGSLYNEQF
TRBJ2-1	TRBV20-1	many	NA	SARDNQQF
TRBJ1-3	TRBV20-1	many	TRBD1	SADRQGRSGNTIY
TRBJ1-1	TRBV5-1	few	TRBD1	ASVRDRRNTEAF
TRBJ1-2	TRBV7-9	NA	NA	ASSSPDQALYGYT
TRBJ1-4	TRBV3-1	NA	NA	ASSPTRTDEKLF
TRBJ1-3	TRBV19	NA	TRBD1	ASERTGTGNTIY
TRBJ1-5	TRBV28	many	NA	ASSLVANQPQH
TRBJ2-1	TRBV6-1	many	NA	ASSDLDRLSGNEQF
TRBJ1-1	TRBV7-8	few	NA	ASSRLETEAF
TRBJ2-2	TRBV20-1	few	TRBD2	SAREERGGGSGELF
TRBJ2-1	TRBV27	NA	NA	ASSLQDSYNEQF
TRBJ2-1	TRBV3-1	few	NA	ASSHARDGKEF
TRBJ2-3	TRBV7-9	NA	TRBD2	ASSQLSGGRTDTQY
TRBJ1-5	TRBV5-6	NA	NA	ASRSGLTSNQPQH
TRBJ1-3	TRBV6-1	few	NA	ASREGGNTIY
TRBJ2-5	TRBV20-1	many	NA	SERDGGSETQY
TRBJ1-3	TRBV27	many	TRBD1	ASRSDRGLGNTIY
TRBJ2-3	TRBV27	few	TRBD1	ASRDRVESTDTQY
TRBJ2-1	TRBV27	many	NA	ASSTLGGNNEQF
TRBJ2-3	TRBV5-1	NA	TRBD1	TSSLPDRGHDTQY
TRBJ2-3	TRBV6-1	many	TRBD2	ASRAQGGGAETQY
TRBJ1-3	TRBV27	many	NA	ASSVDRNSGNTIY
TRBJ2-1	TRBV6-2/TRBV6-3	few	NA	ASSYPTESGNEQF
TRBJ2-5	TRBV4-1	few	TRBD2	ASSQDGTGGPETQY
TRBJ2-3	TRBV11-2	few	NA	ASSLDRGWHTQY
TRBJ1-5	TRBV7-9	few	NA	ASSQDLFKPQH
TRBJ2-1	TRBV15	many	NA	ATSSGGWTDYNEQF
TRBJ1-6	TRBV19	NA	TRBD1	ASSWDRVNSPLH
TRBJ1-2	TRBV3-1	NA	TRBD1	ASSQDQVSDTWTGGAYGYT
TRBJ1-5	TRBV20-1	few	TRBD1	SATWDRGAQPQH